A selection of T cell receptor beta chains follows, all from one sample in a study of T cell changes during pregnancy in multiple sclerosis. Assay used: immunoSEQ multiplex PCR; TCRdb lists only in-frame clones, some missing. This sample has approximately 60,000 clones, with just over 90% found just once. This specimen consisted of peripheral blood, obtained in the second trimester of pregnancy. Source of these receptors: a female donor with multiple sclerosis, enrolled in a pregnancy study. Each CDR3 is given with its conserved first and last residue. Fields, in order: clone size, V gene, J gene, D gene, CDR3 protein, CDR3 DNA. D genes are given only for firm matches. Not every row has a clone size; where given, it reads once, few, many or a size class.

clone_size: .; v_call: TRBV5-1; j_call: TRBJ2-5; d_call: .; cdr3_aa: CASSLNQYQETQYF; cdr3_nt: TGCGCCAGCAGCTTGAATCAGTACCAAGAGACCCAGTACTTC
clone_size: .; v_call: TRBV7-2; j_call: TRBJ2-7; d_call: TRBD2; cdr3_aa: CASSLRTSGGATYEQYF; cdr3_nt: TGTGCCAGCAGCTTAAGGACTAGCGGGGGGGCTACCTACGAGCAGTACTTC
clone_size: .; v_call: TRBV2; j_call: TRBJ2-5; d_call: .; cdr3_aa: CASSLSVGVQETQYF; cdr3_nt: TGTGCCAGCAGTCTTTCAGTAGGGGTCCAAGAGACCCAGTACTTC
clone_size: .; v_call: TRBV19; j_call: TRBJ2-7; d_call: TRBD2; cdr3_aa: CASSMRSAGIYEQYF; cdr3_nt: TGTGCCAGTAGTATGCGGTCAGCGGGGATCTACGAGCAGTACTTC
clone_size: .; v_call: TRBV9; j_call: TRBJ1-2; d_call: .; cdr3_aa: CASSVGPGVYYGYTF; cdr3_nt: TGTGCCAGCAGCGTAGGCCCAGGGGTTTACTATGGCTACACCTTC
clone_size: .; v_call: TRBV27; j_call: TRBJ2-3; d_call: .; cdr3_aa: CASSGSLFSDTQYF; cdr3_nt: TGTGCCAGCAGCGGGAGTCTATTTTCAGATACGCAGTATTTT
clone_size: .; v_call: TRBV18; j_call: TRBJ2-2; d_call: .; cdr3_aa: CASSPPTRVNTGELFF; cdr3_nt: TGTGCCAGCTCACCACCGACCAGGGTGAACACCGGGGAGCTGTTTTTT
clone_size: .; v_call: TRBV7-6; j_call: TRBJ2-2; d_call: TRBD2; cdr3_aa: CASSFGLAGGYYTGELFF; cdr3_nt: TGTGCCAGCAGCTTTGGACTAGCGGGGGGGTATTACACCGGGGAGCTGTTTTTT
clone_size: .; v_call: TRBV27; j_call: TRBJ2-1; d_call: TRBD1; cdr3_aa: CASSLSSGTGDREQFF; cdr3_nt: TGTGCCAGCAGTTTAAGTTCTGGGACAGGGGACCGGGAGCAGTTCTTC
clone_size: once; v_call: TRBV19; j_call: TRBJ2-7; d_call: TRBD1; cdr3_aa: CASSITWQGAYEQYF; cdr3_nt: TGTGCCAGTAGTATCACCTGGCAGGGGGCCTACGAGCAGTACTTC
clone_size: .; v_call: TRBV12-5; j_call: TRBJ1-6; d_call: TRBD1; cdr3_aa: CASGTGGRGSPLHF; cdr3_nt: TGTGCTAGTGGCACAGGGGGCAGGGGTTCACCCCTCCACTTT
clone_size: .; v_call: TRBV4-1; j_call: TRBJ2-7; d_call: TRBD1; cdr3_aa: CASSPSRDSYEQYF; cdr3_nt: TGCGCCAGCAGCCCGAGTCGGGACAGCTACGAGCAGTACTTC
clone_size: .; v_call: TRBV4-1; j_call: TRBJ1-1; d_call: TRBD1; cdr3_aa: CASSQFRGGPNTEAFF; cdr3_nt: TGCGCCAGCAGCCAATTTAGAGGGGGCCCAAACACTGAAGCTTTCTTT
clone_size: .; v_call: TRBV9; j_call: TRBJ1-2; d_call: TRBD1; cdr3_aa: CASSAQQGRLYGYTF; cdr3_nt: TGTGCCAGCAGCGCCCAACAGGGGAGGCTCTATGGCTACACCTTC
clone_size: .; v_call: TRBV28; j_call: TRBJ2-7; d_call: TRBD1; cdr3_aa: CASSSWTGHSYEQYF; cdr3_nt: TGTGCCAGCAGTTCCTGGACAGGACACTCCTACGAGCAGTACTTC
clone_size: .; v_call: TRBV7-3; j_call: TRBJ1-2; d_call: TRBD1; cdr3_aa: CASSAQGQAYGYTF; cdr3_nt: TGTGCCAGCAGCGCCCAGGGACAGGCCTATGGCTACACCTTC
clone_size: .; v_call: TRBV18; j_call: TRBJ2-2; d_call: TRBD2; cdr3_aa: CASSPSTGGSDTGELFF; cdr3_nt: TGTGCCAGCTCACCCTCGACGGGGGGGTCCGACACCGGGGAGCTGTTTTTT
clone_size: .; v_call: TRBV5-5; j_call: TRBJ1-5; d_call: .; cdr3_aa: CASSSTGNSNQPQHF; cdr3_nt: TGTGCCAGCAGCTCGACAGGTAATAGCAATCAGCCCCAGCATTTT
clone_size: .; v_call: TRBV5-1; j_call: TRBJ1-2; d_call: .; cdr3_aa: CASSEVTWNYGYTF; cdr3_nt: TGCGCCAGCAGTGAGGTAACCTGGAACTATGGCTACACCTTC
clone_size: once; v_call: TRBV7-3; j_call: TRBJ1-1; d_call: .; cdr3_aa: CASSLAPGNTEAFF; cdr3_nt: TGTGCCAGCAGCTTAGCTCCGGGGAACACTGAAGCTTTCTTT
clone_size: .; v_call: TRBV7-8; j_call: TRBJ2-3; d_call: .; cdr3_aa: CASSLALGSGEVKDTQYF; cdr3_nt: TGTGCCAGCAGCTTAGCGCTCGGGTCAGGGGAAGTAAAAGATACGCAGTATTTT
clone_size: .; v_call: TRBV19; j_call: TRBJ1-3; d_call: .; cdr3_aa: CASSIGGAGNTIYF; cdr3_nt: TGTGCCAGTAGTATTGGAGGGGCTGGAAACACCATATATTTT
clone_size: once; v_call: TRBV2; j_call: TRBJ1-1; d_call: TRBD1; cdr3_aa: CASSPGTGGSEAFF; cdr3_nt: TGTGCCAGCAGTCCCGGGACAGGGGGCTCTGAAGCTTTCTTT
clone_size: .; v_call: TRBV7-8; j_call: TRBJ2-7; d_call: .; cdr3_aa: CASSSRLSIPENEQYF; cdr3_nt: TGTGCCAGCAGCTCCAGACTTAGTATCCCTGAAAACGAGCAGTACTTC
clone_size: once; v_call: TRBV15; j_call: TRBJ1-1; d_call: .; cdr3_aa: CATSNGRVGNTEAFF; cdr3_nt: TGTGCCACCAGCAACGGCAGGGTGGGGAACACTGAAGCTTTCTTT
clone_size: once; v_call: TRBV27; j_call: TRBJ2-6; d_call: TRBD1; cdr3_aa: CASSKSNRWTGLSVGANVLTF; cdr3_nt: TGTGCCAGCAGTAAATCCAACCGGTGGACAGGGTTGAGTGTTGGGGCCAACGTCCTGACTTTC
clone_size: .; v_call: TRBV4-3; j_call: TRBJ1-6; d_call: TRBD1; cdr3_aa: CASSQGATGTYNSPLHF; cdr3_nt: TGCGCCAGCAGCCAAGGGGCGACAGGGACCTATAATTCACCCCTCCACTTT
clone_size: .; v_call: TRBV28; j_call: TRBJ1-2; d_call: .; cdr3_aa: CASSSGDGYTF; cdr3_nt: TGTGCCAGCAGTTCCGGAGATGGCTACACCTTC
clone_size: .; v_call: TRBV11-2; j_call: TRBJ1-1; d_call: TRBD1; cdr3_aa: CASSLVTGAPEAFF; cdr3_nt: TGTGCCAGCAGCTTAGTAACAGGGGCCCCTGAAGCTTTCTTT
clone_size: .; v_call: TRBV2; j_call: TRBJ1-5; d_call: .; cdr3_aa: CASSEGQGGNQPQHF; cdr3_nt: TGTGCCAGCAGTGAAGGGCAGGGTGGCAATCAGCCCCAGCATTTT
clone_size: once; v_call: TRBV7-9; j_call: TRBJ2-7; d_call: .; cdr3_aa: CASSSRAHMIYEQYF; cdr3_nt: TGTGCCAGCAGCTCCAGGGCCCACATGATATACGAGCAGTACTTC
clone_size: .; v_call: TRBV9; j_call: TRBJ2-5; d_call: TRBD2; cdr3_aa: CASSVDSGGLWETQYF; cdr3_nt: TGTGCCAGCAGCGTAGACAGCGGGGGGTTGTGGGAGACCCAGTACTTC
clone_size: .; v_call: TRBV7-9; j_call: TRBJ2-5; d_call: .; cdr3_aa: CASSFIPGAGLGTQYF; cdr3_nt: TGTGCCAGCAGCTTCATCCCAGGGGCCGGGTTGGGGACCCAGTACTTC
clone_size: .; v_call: TRBV4-3; j_call: TRBJ2-2; d_call: .; cdr3_aa: CASSQQSGTGELFF; cdr3_nt: TGCGCCAGCAGCCAACAGTCAGGGACCGGGGAGCTGTTTTTT
clone_size: once; v_call: TRBV18; j_call: TRBJ2-1; d_call: TRBD1; cdr3_aa: CASSPRGQGYANEQFF; cdr3_nt: TGTGCCAGCTCACCAAGGGGACAGGGTTACGCCAATGAGCAGTTCTTC
clone_size: .; v_call: TRBV4-3; j_call: TRBJ2-1; d_call: .; cdr3_aa: CASSQDRGVFWEDHNEQFF; cdr3_nt: TGCGCCAGCAGCCAAGATCGAGGGGTATTTTGGGAGGACCACAATGAGCAGTTCTTC
clone_size: .; v_call: TRBV6-1; j_call: TRBJ2-7; d_call: .; cdr3_aa: CASSENGSGGWRRHYEQYF; cdr3_nt: TGTGCCAGCAGTGAAAATGGATCCGGGGGTTGGCGGAGGCACTACGAGCAGTACTTC
clone_size: .; v_call: TRBV4-1; j_call: TRBJ1-1; d_call: TRBD1; cdr3_aa: CASTGRDRGDTEAFF; cdr3_nt: TGCGCCAGCACCGGACGCGACAGGGGCGACACTGAAGCTTTCTTT
clone_size: once; v_call: TRBV6-1; j_call: TRBJ2-7; d_call: .; cdr3_aa: CASKGGTGAYEQYF; cdr3_nt: TGTGCCAGCAAGGGGGGGACAGGTGCGTACGAGCAGTACTTC
clone_size: .; v_call: TRBV5-8; j_call: TRBJ2-7; d_call: TRBD1; cdr3_aa: CASSRTGSYEQYF; cdr3_nt: TGTGCCAGCAGTCGGACAGGGAGCTACGAGCAGTACTTC
clone_size: .; v_call: TRBV27; j_call: TRBJ2-7; d_call: .; cdr3_aa: CASSFTTGSYEQYF; cdr3_nt: TGTGCCAGCAGTTTTACGACAGGCTCCTACGAGCAGTACTTC
clone_size: .; v_call: TRBV27; j_call: TRBJ1-5; d_call: TRBD1; cdr3_aa: CASSPLTGDQPQHF; cdr3_nt: TGTGCCAGCAGTCCATTGACAGGGGATCAGCCCCAGCATTTT
clone_size: .; v_call: TRBV4-2; j_call: TRBJ1-2; d_call: .; cdr3_aa: CASSQDGGAGGYTF; cdr3_nt: TGTGCCAGCAGCCAAGACGGGGGGGCTGGGGGCTACACCTTC
clone_size: .; v_call: TRBV30; j_call: TRBJ1-6; d_call: .; cdr3_aa: CASSYARNSPLHF; cdr3_nt: TGTGCCTCCTCCTACGCACGGAATTCACCCCTCCACTTT